The clone carrying this T cell receptor beta chain was counted a single time. Its antigen is still unknown. The CDR3 runs 14 residues. V lost 8 bases to trimming and J lost 0 bases; unmatched junction nucleotides: 7. CDR1 is LGHDT, CDR2 YNNKEL, per germline (reference sequence). This entry is derived from a study of T-cell memory formation after mild COVID-19. Study outcomes and limitations: Clones contracting day 15 to 85 were balanced CD4/CD8; later expanders leaned CD4+. Some SARS-CoV-2-responding clones were already detected in memory before infection.

TCRdb re-derived calls from the 5' RACE reads in MiXCR, one entry per CDR3 protein. The data contain around 120,000 distinct CDR3 sequences, about 17% of them singletons. Sequenced: PBMCs or a T cell subset sorted from them (not recorded which). The chain joins TRBV3-1 to TRBJ2-7; TRBD1 aligns across 7 bases. This clonotype was obtained from an adult woman who had mild COVID-19 (a few samples of this study predate the infection). Cell type and time point are not known. DNA for the CDR3: TGTGCCAGCTCGACAGGGATAAGCTCCTACGAGCAGTACTTC. It codes for CASSTGISSYEQYF.